This TCR beta chain emerged from a study of response to subunit inactivated influenza vaccine. This clonotype was recorded at least ten times. Its antigen is still unknown. From the RT-PCR reads, TCRdb called clonotypes with MiXCR, one entry per CDR3 protein. The table lists 450,000 to 700,000 distinct CDR3 sequences, roughly 15% of them singletons. Study-wide points: Researchers suggested that each seasonal influenza vaccination recruits few new T cells.

This CDR3 region has 14 residues. The V gene's germline CDR1 is MNHEY and CDR2 SVGAGI. V was shortened by 4 bases and J by 2 bases, with 9 bases between the two germline ends. This receptor was identified in a man between 50 and 59 years old who received an inactivated influenza vaccine. V is TRBV6-5 and J is TRBJ1-3; D not certain. This sample comprised PBMCs from blood, obtained about 11 days after vaccination. The CDR3 coding sequence is TGTGCCAGCAGTTCTCCAGGAGCTGGAAACACCATATATTTT. It specifies CASSSPGAGNTIYF.